Detailed here is one TCR beta chain. The sample comes from a study of T cells in narcolepsy. The method was immunoSEQ multiplex PCR; TCRdb's version includes in-frame clones alone and lacks a portion of them. Among about 25,000 clones listed, approximately 84% were seen once. The V end was cut by 0 bases, the J end by 0 bases, with 22 bases between. Germline V CDR1 and CDR2: SGHRS, YFSETQ. The CDR3 has 20 amino acids. The sequencing input was CD45RA- memory CD4+ T cells from PBMCs. This receptor was obtained from a human donor with narcolepsy. The chain carries TRBV5-1 and TRBJ1-5, with D unresolved. CDR3 protein: CASSLERVRTENYSNQPQHF. The CDR3 DNA reads as TGCGCCAGCAGCTTGGAAAGGGTCCGGACGGAAAATTATAGCAATCAGCCCCAGCATTTT.